A selection of T cell receptor beta chains follows, all from one sample in a study of blood T cells in healthy people across ages. TCRdb called the 5' RACE reads again in MiXCR, with one record for every CDR3 protein. The sample yields nearly 800,000 distinct CDR3 sequences, more than 20% seen once. These same data were also listed under a study on T cells of mothers and their children.

Input material: blood. Receptors were obtained from a boy aged 5-17 years in good health. Each CDR3 is given with its conserved first and last residue. D genes are given only for firm matches. The size of a clone is reported for some rows only, either as once, few or many, or as a class for expanded clones.

length: 14
D: TRBD2
V: TRBV28
J: TRBJ2-1
size: few
CDR3: CASTREPIYNEQFF
DNA: TGTGCCAGCACGCGGGAGCCGATCTACAATGAGCAGTTCTTC

length: 14
D: TRBD1
V: TRBV10-3
J: TRBJ1-6
size: once
CDR3: CAISVDRGGSPLHF
DNA: TGTGCCATCAGTGTCGACAGGGGTGGTTCACCCCTCCACTTT

length: 16
D: -
V: TRBV4-1
J: TRBJ1-4
size: few
CDR3: CASSQEARATNEKLFF
DNA: TGCGCCAGCAGCCAAGAGGCCAGGGCGACTAATGAAAAACTGTTTTTT

length: 12
D: -
V: TRBV28
J: TRBJ2-4
size: -
CDR3: CASSLGPNIQYF
DNA: TGTGCCAGCAGTTTGGGGCCCAACATTCAGTACTTC

length: 14
D: -
V: TRBV11-2
J: TRBJ2-7
size: few
CDR3: CASSPSGLTYEQYF
DNA: TGTGCCAGCAGCCCCAGTGGTCTTACCTACGAGCAGTACTTC

length: 15
D: -
V: TRBV5-6
J: TRBJ2-5
size: -
CDR3: CTSSLRREWGETQYF
DNA: TGTACCAGCAGCTTGCGAAGGGAGTGGGGGGAGACCCAGTACTTC

length: 14
D: -
V: TRBV6-2/TRBV6-3
J: TRBJ2-1
size: few
CDR3: CASSYSREAYEQFF
DNA: TGTGCCAGCAGTTACTCCAGGGAGGCCTACGAGCAGTTCTTC

length: 16
D: -
V: TRBV11-2
J: TRBJ2-7
size: -
CDR3: CASSSRSASSPYEQYF
DNA: TGTGCCAGCAGCTCCCGGTCCGCTTCCTCCCCCTACGAGCAGTACTTC

length: 15
D: TRBD2
V: TRBV7-2
J: TRBJ2-5
size: -
CDR3: CASSPSGGREETQYF
DNA: TGTGCCAGCAGCCCGAGCGGGGGGAGGGAAGAGACCCAGTACTTC

length: 14
D: TRBD1
V: TRBV5-1
J: TRBJ2-7
size: -
CDR3: CASSLNGQGYEQYF
DNA: TGCGCCAGCAGCTTGAATGGACAGGGATACGAGCAGTACTTC

length: 13
D: -
V: TRBV9
J: TRBJ2-3
size: -
CDR3: CASSVGSPDTQYF
DNA: TGTGCCAGCAGCGTAGGTAGCCCAGATACGCAGTATTTT

length: 13
D: -
V: TRBV29-1
J: TRBJ1-2
size: -
CDR3: CSVDHRDNYGYTF
DNA: TGCAGCGTGGACCACAGGGATAACTATGGCTACACCTTC

length: 16
D: -
V: TRBV6-1
J: TRBJ2-4
size: -
CDR3: CASSEARGADKNIQYF
DNA: TGTGCCAGCAGTGAAGCGAGGGGGGCCGACAAAAACATTCAGTACTTC

length: 18
D: TRBD2
V: TRBV4-1
J: TRBJ2-1
size: -
CDR3: CASSQGGGGPWSYNEQFF
DNA: TGCGCCAGCAGCCAAGGGGGGGGAGGGCCTTGGTCCTACAATGAGCAGTTCTTC

length: 15
D: TRBD2
V: TRBV20-1
J: TRBJ2-7
size: -
CDR3: CSARVGDYSAYEQYF
DNA: TGCAGTGCTAGAGTGGGGGACTACTCCGCCTACGAGCAGTACTTC

length: 15
D: TRBD2
V: TRBV2
J: TRBJ2-5
size: few
CDR3: CASSAGTSGARTQYF
DNA: TGTGCCAGCAGTGCCGGGACTAGCGGAGCCAGGACCCAGTACTTC

length: 16
D: TRBD1
V: TRBV7-6
J: TRBJ2-2
size: few
CDR3: CASSGAGTDNTGELFF
DNA: TGTGCCAGCAGCGGGGCCGGGACAGACAACACCGGGGAGCTGTTTTTT

length: 17
D: -
V: TRBV2
J: TRBJ1-4
size: few
CDR3: CASIPTEYETANEKLFF
DNA: TGTGCCAGCATACCGACAGAGTACGAGACTGCTAATGAAAAACTGTTTTTT

length: 15
D: -
V: TRBV3-1
J: TRBJ1-2
size: few
CDR3: CASSIGKDKEYGYTF
DNA: TGTGCCAGCAGCATCGGAAAAGACAAGGAATATGGCTACACCTTC

length: 15
D: -
V: TRBV7-9
J: TRBJ1-1
size: -
CDR3: CASSPRLTLNTEAFF
DNA: TGTGCCAGCAGCCCCAGATTGACCTTGAACACTGAAGCTTTCTTT

length: 14
D: -
V: TRBV29-1
J: TRBJ2-3
size: few
CDR3: CSVEGRLSTDTQYF
DNA: TGCAGCGTTGAAGGCCGTTTAAGCACAGATACGCAGTATTTT

length: 15
D: -
V: TRBV12-3/TRBV12-4
J: TRBJ2-1
size: few
CDR3: CASSNRGGLADEQFF
DNA: TGTGCCAGCAGTAACAGGGGGGGTCTAGCAGATGAGCAGTTCTTC

length: 15
D: -
V: TRBV6-6
J: TRBJ2-3
size: few
CDR3: CASSYAQNGRDTQYF
DNA: TGTGCCAGCAGTTACGCCCAAAACGGGCGGGATACGCAGTATTTT

length: 14
D: -
V: TRBV5-1
J: TRBJ2-7
size: few
CDR3: CASSFTTGSYEQYF
DNA: TGCGCCAGCAGCTTTACTACAGGGTCCTACGAGCAGTACTTC

length: 14
D: -
V: TRBV20-1
J: TRBJ2-5
size: few
CDR3: CSASSPARQETQYF
DNA: TGCAGTGCTAGTTCCCCGGCGCGGCAAGAGACCCAGTACTTC

length: 13
D: -
V: TRBV9
J: TRBJ2-5
size: -
CDR3: CASSARSGETQYF
DNA: TGTGCCAGCAGCGCTAGGTCCGGGGAGACCCAGTACTTC

length: 15
D: -
V: TRBV12-3/TRBV12-4
J: TRBJ2-3
size: -
CDR3: CASTADGDSTDTQYF
DNA: TGTGCCAGCACCGCGGACGGAGACAGCACAGATACGCAGTATTTT

length: 14
D: TRBD1
V: TRBV5-5
J: TRBJ2-2
size: few
CDR3: CASRGQGDTGELVF
DNA: TGTGCCAGCAGGGGACAGGGCGACACCGGGGAGCTGGTTTTT

length: 17
D: TRBD1
V: TRBV7-2
J: TRBJ2-5
size: -
CDR3: CASSKPRRGTGQETQYF
DNA: TGTGCCAGCAGCAAACCCCGAAGAGGGACAGGACAAGAGACCCAGTACTTC

length: 18
D: -
V: TRBV5-1
J: TRBJ2-2
size: -
CDR3: CASSFVGGPPSNTGELFF
DNA: TGCGCCAGCAGCTTCGTCGGAGGTCCTCCGTCGAACACCGGGGAGCTGTTTTTT

length: 15
D: -
V: TRBV4-3
J: TRBJ2-7
size: -
CDR3: CASSQYRGYSYEQYF
DNA: TGCGCCAGCAGCCAGTACCGGGGCTACTCCTACGAGCAGTACTTC

length: 14
D: -
V: TRBV7-9
J: TRBJ2-5
size: -
CDR3: CASSVSGGRETQYF
DNA: TGTGCCAGCAGCGTTTCAGGGGGGAGGGAGACCCAGTACTTC

length: 16
D: -
V: TRBV28
J: TRBJ1-5
size: -
CDR3: CASSHRGLGSNQPQHF
DNA: TGTGCCAGCAGCCACCGGGGACTTGGAAGCAATCAGCCCCAGCATTTT

length: 14
D: -
V: TRBV29-1
J: TRBJ1-1
size: few
CDR3: CSVLPGRKNTEAFF
DNA: TGCAGCGTCCTTCCGGGACGGAAGAACACTGAAGCTTTCTTT

length: 16
D: TRBD2
V: TRBV13
J: TRBJ2-3
size: once
CDR3: CASSSLIAGDTDTQYF
DNA: TGTGCCAGCAGCTCGTTGATAGCGGGGGACACAGATACGCAGTATTTT

length: 17
D: TRBD2
V: TRBV7-3
J: TRBJ2-3
size: -
CDR3: CASSFGIAGGPTDTQYF
DNA: TGTGCCAGCAGCTTTGGTATAGCGGGAGGACCAACAGATACGCAGTATTTT

length: 15
D: TRBD1
V: TRBV18
J: TRBJ2-3
size: few
CDR3: CASSPQTGGTDTQYF
DNA: TGTGCCAGCTCACCGCAGACAGGGGGCACAGATACGCAGTATTTT

length: 15
D: TRBD1
V: TRBV2
J: TRBJ1-5
size: few
CDR3: CASSGRTGILQPQHF
DNA: TGTGCCAGCAGTGGGAGGACAGGGATTCTTCAGCCCCAGCATTTT

length: 15
D: -
V: TRBV19
J: TRBJ1-4
size: -
CDR3: CASSYEGAANEKLFF
DNA: TGTGCCAGTAGTTATGAAGGTGCGGCTAATGAAAAACTGTTTTTT

length: 19
D: -
V: TRBV4-1
J: TRBJ1-4
size: few
CDR3: CASSQDQSRVGSTNEKLFF
DNA: TGCGCCAGCAGCCAAGATCAGAGCAGGGTAGGATCAACTAATGAAAAACTGTTTTTT

length: 17
D: TRBD2
V: TRBV28
J: TRBJ2-5
size: -
CDR3: CASSPGLAGPSRETQYF
DNA: TGTGCCAGCAGTCCCGGACTAGCGGGCCCATCGCGGGAGACCCAGTACTTC

length: 14
D: -
V: TRBV29-1
J: TRBJ2-7
size: few
CDR3: CSVVFGGPTYEQYF
DNA: TGCAGCGTTGTGTTCGGGGGGCCCACCTACGAGCAGTACTTC

length: 14
D: -
V: TRBV7-2
J: TRBJ2-1
size: -
CDR3: CASSPLWGRGEQFF
DNA: TGTGCCAGCAGCCCTCTATGGGGGCGGGGTGAGCAGTTCTTC